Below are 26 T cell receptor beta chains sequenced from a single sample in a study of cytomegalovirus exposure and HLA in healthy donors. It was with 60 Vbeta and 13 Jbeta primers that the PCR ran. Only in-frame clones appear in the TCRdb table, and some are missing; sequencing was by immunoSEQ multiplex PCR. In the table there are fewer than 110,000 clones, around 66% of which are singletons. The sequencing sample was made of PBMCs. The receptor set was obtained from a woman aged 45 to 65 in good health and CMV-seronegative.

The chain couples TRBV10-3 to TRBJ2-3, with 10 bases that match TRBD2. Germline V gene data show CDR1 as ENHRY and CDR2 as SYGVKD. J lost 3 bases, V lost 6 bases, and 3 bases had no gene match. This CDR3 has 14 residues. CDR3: CAIRWTSGTDTQYF. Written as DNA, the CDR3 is TGTGCCATCAGGTGGACTAGCGGTACAGATACGCAGTATTTT.

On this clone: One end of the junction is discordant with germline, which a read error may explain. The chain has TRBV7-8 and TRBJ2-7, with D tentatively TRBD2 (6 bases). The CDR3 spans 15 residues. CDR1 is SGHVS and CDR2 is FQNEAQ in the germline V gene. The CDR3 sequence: CASSPSRIGTEGRDF. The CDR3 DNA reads TGTGCCAGCAGCCCATCCCGAATTGGGACGGAGGGCCGGGACTTC.

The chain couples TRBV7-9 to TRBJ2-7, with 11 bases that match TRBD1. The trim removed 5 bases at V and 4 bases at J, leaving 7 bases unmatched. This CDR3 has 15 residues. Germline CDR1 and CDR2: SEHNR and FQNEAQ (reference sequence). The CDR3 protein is CASSIGQGAAYEQYF. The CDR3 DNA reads TGTGCCAGCAGCATCGGACAGGGGGCCGCGTACGAGCAGTACTTC.

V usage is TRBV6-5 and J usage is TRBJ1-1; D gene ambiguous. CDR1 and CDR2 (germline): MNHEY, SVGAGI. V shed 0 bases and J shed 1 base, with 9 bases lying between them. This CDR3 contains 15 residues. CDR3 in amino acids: CASSYSNQKNTEAFF. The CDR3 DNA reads TGTGCCAGCAGTTACTCTAATCAGAAGAACACTGAAGCTTTCTTT.

The chain's CDR3 is CASALAENTGELFF. The CDR3, as DNA: TGTGCTAGTGCACTAGCGGAGAACACCGGGGAGCTGTTTTTT. The rearrangement uses TRBV12-5 and TRBJ2-2; 8 bases are shared with TRBD2. V dropped 7 bases and J dropped 1; count of bases not matched to a gene: 2. This CDR3 spans 14 amino acids. Germline-derived CDR1 and CDR2 are LGHNT and FRNRAP.

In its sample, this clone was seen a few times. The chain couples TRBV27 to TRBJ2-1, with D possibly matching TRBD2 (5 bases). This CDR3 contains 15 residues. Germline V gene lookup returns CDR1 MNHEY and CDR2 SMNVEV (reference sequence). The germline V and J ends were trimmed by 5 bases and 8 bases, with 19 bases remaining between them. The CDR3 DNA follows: TGTGCCAGCAGTCCCTATGGCGGGCCGGGCGATGAGCAGTTCTTC. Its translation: CASSPYGGPGDEQFF.

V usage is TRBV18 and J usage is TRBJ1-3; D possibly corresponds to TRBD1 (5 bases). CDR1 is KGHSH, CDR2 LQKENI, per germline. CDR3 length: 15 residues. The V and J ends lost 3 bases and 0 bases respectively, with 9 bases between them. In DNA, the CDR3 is TGTGCCAGCTCACCGGGGGGTAGCTCTGGAAACACCATATATTTT. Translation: CASSPGGSSGNTIYF.

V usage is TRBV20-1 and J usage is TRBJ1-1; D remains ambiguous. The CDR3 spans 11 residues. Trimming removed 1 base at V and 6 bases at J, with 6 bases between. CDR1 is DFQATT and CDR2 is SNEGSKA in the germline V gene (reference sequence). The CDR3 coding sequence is TGCAGTGCTAGAGCTTCTTCTGAAGCTTTCTTT. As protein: CSARASSEAFF.

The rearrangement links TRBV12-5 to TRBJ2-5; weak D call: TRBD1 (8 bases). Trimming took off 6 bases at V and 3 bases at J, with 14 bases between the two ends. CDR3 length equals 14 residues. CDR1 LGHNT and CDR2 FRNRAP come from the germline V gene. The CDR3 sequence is CASGQTGGEETQYF. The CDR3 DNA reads TGTGCTAGTGGACAAACAGGGGGGGAAGAGACCCAGTACTTC.

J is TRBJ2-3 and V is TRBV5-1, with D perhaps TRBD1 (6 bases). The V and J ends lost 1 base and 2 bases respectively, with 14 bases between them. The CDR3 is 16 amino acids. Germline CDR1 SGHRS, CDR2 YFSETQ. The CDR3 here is CASSLSGTRNTDTQYF. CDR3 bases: TGCGCCAGCAGCTTGTCCGGGACAAGGAACACAGATACGCAGTATTTT.

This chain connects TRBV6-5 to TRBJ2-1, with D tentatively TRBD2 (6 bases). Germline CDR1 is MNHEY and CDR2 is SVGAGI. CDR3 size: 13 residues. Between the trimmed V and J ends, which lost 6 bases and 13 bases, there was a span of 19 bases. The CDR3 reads CASRAREGGSQFF. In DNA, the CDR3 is TGTGCCAGCAGAGCTCGAGAGGGAGGATCCCAGTTCTTC.

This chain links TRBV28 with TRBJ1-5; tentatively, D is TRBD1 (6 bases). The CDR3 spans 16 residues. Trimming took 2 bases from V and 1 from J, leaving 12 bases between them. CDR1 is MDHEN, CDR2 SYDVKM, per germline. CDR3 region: CASSLSWGLSNQPQHF. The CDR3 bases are TGTGCCAGCAGTTTAAGCTGGGGGCTAAGCAATCAGCCCCAGCATTTT.

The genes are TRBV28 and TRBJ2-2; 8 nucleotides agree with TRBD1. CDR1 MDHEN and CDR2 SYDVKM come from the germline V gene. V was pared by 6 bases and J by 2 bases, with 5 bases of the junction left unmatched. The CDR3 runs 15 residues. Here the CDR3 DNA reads TGTGCCAGCAGGGAGCAGGGGGCCAACACCGGGGAGCTGTTTTTT. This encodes CASREQGANTGELFF. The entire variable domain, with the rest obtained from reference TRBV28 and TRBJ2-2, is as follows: DVKVTQSSRYLVKRTGEKVFLECVQDMDHENMFWYRQDPGLGLRLIYFSYDVKMKEKGDIPEGYSVSREKKERFSLILESASTNQTSMYLCASREQGANTGELFFGEGSRLTVL.

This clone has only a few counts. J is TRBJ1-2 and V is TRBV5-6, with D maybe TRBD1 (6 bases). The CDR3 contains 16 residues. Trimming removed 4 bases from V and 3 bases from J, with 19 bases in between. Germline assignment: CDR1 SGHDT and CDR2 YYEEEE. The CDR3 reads CASSSAGAIFHYGYTF. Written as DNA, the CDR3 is TGTGCCAGCAGCAGCGCGGGGGCCATATTTCACTATGGCTACACCTTC.

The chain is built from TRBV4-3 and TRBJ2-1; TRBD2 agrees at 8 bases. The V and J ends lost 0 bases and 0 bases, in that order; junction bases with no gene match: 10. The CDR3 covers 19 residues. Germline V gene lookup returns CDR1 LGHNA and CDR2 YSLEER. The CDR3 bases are TGCGCCAGCAGCCAAGATAGTCCACCGGGACTAGGCTCCTACAATGAGCAGTTCTTC. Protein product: CASSQDSPPGLGSYNEQFF.

The CDR3 DNA reads as TGCGCCAGCAGCCTGGACAGGGGGGGATCACCCCTCCACTTT. Encoded protein: CASSLDRGGSPLHF. The chain links TRBV4-3 to TRBJ1-6; 10 nucleotides line up with TRBD1. Germline V lookup: CDR1 LGHNA, CDR2 YSLEER. This CDR3 is 14 amino acids long. Unmatched junction bases numbered 4, after V lost 4 bases and J lost 10 bases.

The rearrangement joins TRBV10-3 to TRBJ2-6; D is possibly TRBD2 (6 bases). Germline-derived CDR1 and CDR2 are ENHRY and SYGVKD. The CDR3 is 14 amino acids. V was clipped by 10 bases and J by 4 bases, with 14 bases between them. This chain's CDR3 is CATQGGSGANVLTF. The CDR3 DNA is TGTGCCACCCAAGGAGGGTCCGGGGCCAACGTCCTGACTTTC.

CDR3 coding DNA: TGTGCCAGCAGTCTCGGGAGGGCCTCTCGGGAGCAGTACTTC. This codes for CASSLGRASREQYF. The gene calls are TRBV27 and TRBJ2-7; 8 bases map to TRBD2. The germline gives CDR1 MNHEY, CDR2 SMNVEV (reference sequence). The CDR3 spans 14 residues. V lost 5 bases to trimming and J lost 7 bases; unmatched junction nucleotides: 10.

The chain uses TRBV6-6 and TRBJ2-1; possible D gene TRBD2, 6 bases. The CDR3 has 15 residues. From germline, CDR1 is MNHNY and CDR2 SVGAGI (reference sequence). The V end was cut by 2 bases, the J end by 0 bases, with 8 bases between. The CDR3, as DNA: TGTGCCAGCAGTTACGCCGGGGGCTCCTACAATGAGCAGTTCTTC. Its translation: CASSYAGGSYNEQFF.

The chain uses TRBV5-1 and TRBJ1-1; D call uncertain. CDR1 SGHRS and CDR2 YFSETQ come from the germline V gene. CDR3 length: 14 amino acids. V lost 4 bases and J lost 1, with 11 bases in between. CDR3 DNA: TGCGCCAGCAGCGTCCAGTCGGGGAACACTGAAGCTTTCTTT. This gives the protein CASSVQSGNTEAFF.

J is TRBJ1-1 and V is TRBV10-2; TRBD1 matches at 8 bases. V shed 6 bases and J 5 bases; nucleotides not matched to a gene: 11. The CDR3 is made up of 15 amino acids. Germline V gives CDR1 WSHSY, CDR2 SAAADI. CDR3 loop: CASRMTRGRDTEAFF. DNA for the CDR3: TGCGCCAGCAGGATGACCAGGGGGCGCGATACTGAAGCTTTCTTT.

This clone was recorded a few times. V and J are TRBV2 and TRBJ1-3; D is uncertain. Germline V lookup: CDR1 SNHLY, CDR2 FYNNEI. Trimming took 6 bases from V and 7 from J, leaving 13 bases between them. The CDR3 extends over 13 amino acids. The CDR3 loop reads CASRFIRGNTIYF. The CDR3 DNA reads TGTGCCAGCAGGTTCATTAGAGGGAACACCATATATTTT.

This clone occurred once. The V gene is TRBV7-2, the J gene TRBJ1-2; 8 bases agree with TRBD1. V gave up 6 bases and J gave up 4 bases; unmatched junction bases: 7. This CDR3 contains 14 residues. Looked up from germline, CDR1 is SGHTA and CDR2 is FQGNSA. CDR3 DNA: TGTGCCAGCAGAAACAGGGGGGGAAGCTATGGCTACACCTTC. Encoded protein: CASRNRGGSYGYTF.

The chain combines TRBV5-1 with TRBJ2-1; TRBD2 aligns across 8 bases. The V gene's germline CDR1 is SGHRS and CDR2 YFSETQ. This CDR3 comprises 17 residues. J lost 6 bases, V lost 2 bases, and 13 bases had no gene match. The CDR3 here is CASSFGSVWRGANEQFF. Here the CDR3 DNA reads TGCGCCAGCAGCTTCGGTTCCGTGTGGCGGGGGGCCAATGAGCAGTTCTTC. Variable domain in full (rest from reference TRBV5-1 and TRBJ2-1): KAGVTQTPRYLIKTRGQQVTLSCSPISGHRSVSWYQQTPGQGLQFLFEYFSETQRNKGNFPGRFSGRQFSNSRSEMNVSTLELGDSALYLCASSFGSVWRGANEQFFGPGTRLTVL.

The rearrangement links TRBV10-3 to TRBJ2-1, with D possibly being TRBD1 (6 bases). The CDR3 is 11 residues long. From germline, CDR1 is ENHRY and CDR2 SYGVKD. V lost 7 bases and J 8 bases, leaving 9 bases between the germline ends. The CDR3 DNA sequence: TGTGCCATCAACGAGGGGGATGAGCAGTTCTTC. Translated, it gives CAINEGDEQFF.

The CDR3 reads CASSAHRGMNTEAFF. The CDR3 bases are TGCGCCAGCAGCGCCCACAGGGGGATGAACACTGAAGCTTTCTTT. The chain uses TRBV4-1 and TRBJ1-1, with 8 bases lining up with TRBD1. Germline loops: CDR1 MGHRA, CDR2 YSYEKL. CDR3 length: 15 residues. The trim removed 5 bases at V and 0 bases at J, leaving 5 bases unmatched.